This passage covers 31 T cell receptor beta chains from one sample sequenced in a study of vaccination and CD4 T cells after COVID-19. No cognate antigen is known for these TCRs. Specified treatment: approximately 11-day PBMC culture with coronavirus spike peptide pools or control peptides (ViraFEST assay). The Oncomine TCR Beta short-read assay was what sequenced the DNA obtained from cultured CD4+ T cells. TCRdb analysed the PCR reads with MiXCR anew, one entry per CDR3 protein. The data contain roughly 12,000 distinct CDR3 sequences, 45% to 75% of them seen just once; the ten biggest clones take up approximately 10%. Specimen: CD4+ T cells from blood, cultured in vitro. These receptors came from a human donor who had recovered from COVID-19.

This clonotype was counted only a few times. The rearrangement uses TRBV30 and TRBJ2-5; D unclear. The CDR3 length is 13 residues. Trimming stripped 4 bases from V and 0 bases from J, with 9 bases between. CDR1 is GTSNPN and CDR2 is SVGIG in the germline V gene (reference sequence). The CDR3 DNA reads TGTGCCTGGAACTTGGCGTACCAAGAGACCCAGTACTTC. This sequence encodes CAWNLAYQETQYF.

The chain carries TRBV6-5 and TRBJ2-5; 8 bases map to TRBD2. Per germline, CDR1 MNHEY and CDR2 SVGAGI. This CDR3 region has 16 residues. V dropped 2 bases and J dropped 4; count of bases not matched to a gene: 9. The DNA of the CDR3 is TGTGCCAGCAGTTACCGGGAACCGACTAGCGCAGAGACCCAGTACTTC. Translation gives CASSYREPTSAETQYF.

The J gene is TRBJ2-2, the V gene TRBV4-1; no firm D call. The ends were cut back, 2 bases at V and 8 bases at J, with 6 bases in the middle. This CDR3 has 12 amino acids. Germline lookup yields CDR1 MGHRA and CDR2 YSYEKL. CDR3 in DNA: TGCGCCAGCAGCCAACCTCAGGGGGAGCTGTTTTTT. This codes for CASSQPQGELFF.

This rearrangement joins TRBV6-1 to TRBJ1-5, with unresolved D. V lost 8 bases and J lost 4, with 18 bases in between. This CDR3 has 15 amino acids. Germline-derived CDR1 and CDR2 are MNHNS and SASEGT. The CDR3 region has the DNA TGTGCCAGCCGCGGTCTCTCGGACCGGAATCAGCCCCAGCATTTT. Translated: CASRGLSDRNQPQHF.

This clonotype was counted a few times. The rearrangement joins TRBV20-1 to TRBJ2-5, with 7 bases identical to TRBD2. V lost 8 bases to trimming and J lost 2 bases; unmatched junction nucleotides: 23. Per the germline V gene, CDR1 is DFQATT and CDR2 is SNEGSKA (reference sequence). This CDR3 is built from 18 residues. CDR3 amino acids: CSTGGSVGGNSFQETQYF. The DNA for the CDR3 is TGCAGTACCGGGGGGTCAGTGGGTGGCAATAGCTTTCAAGAGACCCAGTACTTC.

The V gene is TRBV7-3, the J gene TRBJ2-3; no clear D. The V and J ends lost 3 bases and 2 bases respectively, with 6 bases between them. Germline loops: CDR1 SGHTA, CDR2 FQGTGA. The CDR3 is 13 residues long. The CDR3 bases are TGTGCCAGCAGCTTCGACAACACAGATACGCAGTATTTT. This sequence encodes CASSFDNTDTQYF.

V is TRBV6-1 and J is TRBJ2-3; D is unclear. The CDR3 spans 14 residues. The V gene lost 5 bases and the J gene lost 0 bases, with 9 bases spanning the gap. CDR1 and CDR2 from the germline V gene are MNHNS and SASEGT. CDR3 loop: CASSHRTSTDTQYF. CDR3 bases: TGTGCCAGCAGTCATCGGACCAGCACAGATACGCAGTATTTT.

This clonotype was seen a handful of times. This chain links TRBV7-2 with TRBJ2-5; D is unclear. The CDR3 length is 11 residues. Germline-derived CDR1 and CDR2 are SGHTA and FQGNSA. V lost 5 bases and J 5 bases, leaving 6 bases between the germline ends. Here the CDR3 DNA reads TGTGCCAGCAGCCGCACGGAGACCCAGTACTTC. Amino acids: CASSRTETQYF. Full variable domain (missing parts from reference TRBV7-2 and TRBJ2-5): GAGVSQSPSNKVTEKGKDVELRCDPISGHTALYWYRQSLGQGLEFLIYFQGNSAPDKSGLPSDRFSAERTGGSVSTLTIQRTQQEDSAVYLCASSRTETQYFGPGTRLLVL.

This clonotype was picked up a small number of times. This chain connects TRBV20-1 to TRBJ1-4; no reliable D call. This CDR3 region has 13 residues. Trimming took 3 bases from V and 11 from J, leaving 16 bases between them. Germline V gene lookup returns CDR1 DFQATT and CDR2 SNEGSKA (reference sequence). DNA for the CDR3: TGCAGTGCTAGTGGACCGGGCGTGGGGAAACTGTTTTTT. This gives the protein CSASGPGVGKLFF.

The sample holds one count of this clonotype. This sequence joins TRBV6-1 and TRBJ1-4; D is perhaps TRBD1 (6 bases). Germline-derived CDR1 and CDR2 are MNHNS and SASEGT. The CDR3 contains 14 residues. Trimming took off 5 bases at V and 7 bases at J, with 14 bases between the two ends. This CDR3 reads CASSPGGPSEKLFF. In DNA form, the CDR3 reads TGTGCCAGCAGTCCGGGGGGCCCCAGTGAAAAACTGTTTTTT.

This clonotype showed up just a few times. A read error may produce the germline difference seen at one junction end. V is TRBV30 and J is TRBJ1-6; D unresolved. The germline gives CDR1 GTSNPN, CDR2 SVGIG (reference sequence). The CDR3 covers 12 residues. CDR3 in amino acids: CAWTKNNSPLHF. The CDR3 DNA is TGTGCTTGGACGAAAAATAATTCACCCCTCCACTTT.

This clonotype was recorded a few times. The genes are TRBV20-1 and TRBJ2-5; 13 nucleotides match TRBD2. J gave up 5 bases and V 6 bases, and 6 bases lay outside the gene matches. Per the germline V gene, CDR1 is DFQATT and CDR2 is SNEGSKA (reference sequence). This CDR3 has 14 residues. The CDR3 coding sequence is TGCAGTGCAGACACTAGCGGGAGGGCCGAGACCCAGTACTTC. Residues: CSADTSGRAETQYF.

The genes are TRBV2 and TRBJ1-2, with 10 nucleotides matching TRBD1. Germline V CDR1 and CDR2: SNHLY, FYNNEI. CDR3 size: 16 residues. V trimming: 7 bases; J trimming: 0 bases; junction bases outside the gene matches: 8. CDR3 region: CASNPTGGSANYGYTF. The CDR3 DNA reads as TGTGCCAGCAACCCGACAGGGGGCTCTGCTAACTATGGCTACACCTTC.

The chain recombines TRBV15 with TRBJ2-7, with 8 bases fitting TRBD2. Germline-derived CDR1 and CDR2 are LNHNV and YYDKDF (reference sequence). Losses at the gene ends were 1 base for V and 6 bases for J; bases not matched to a gene: 11. This CDR3 has 16 residues. CDR3 residues: CATSRAAGGLSTEQYF. For the CDR3, the DNA is TGTGCCACCAGCAGAGCGGCGGGAGGCCTTTCTACCGAGCAGTACTTC.

This clonotype was observed a few times. This chain joins TRBV7-2 and TRBJ2-3; 7 positions agree with TRBD2. Germline V gene data show CDR1 as SGHTA and CDR2 as FQGNSA. After removal of 5 bases from V and 1 base from J, the junction contained 3 bases not matched to a gene. The CDR3 covers 14 residues. The DNA of the CDR3 is TGTGCCAGCAGCCCTACTAGCGGCACAGATACGCAGTATTTT. This encodes CASSPTSGTDTQYF.

This clonotype was recorded a few times. The chain has TRBV6-1 and TRBJ1-1; 11 nucleotides match TRBD1. The CDR3 runs 14 residues. Germline V lookup: CDR1 MNHNS, CDR2 SASEGT. With 7 bases clipped from V and 5 bases from J, the junction kept 6 bases outside the gene matches. The CDR3 reads CASTRTGGLTEAFF. The DNA for the CDR3 is TGTGCCAGCACCCGGACAGGGGGCCTGACTGAAGCTTTCTTT.

This CDR3 reads CSAAYRGHYEQYF. DNA for the CDR3: TGCAGCGCAGCATACAGGGGACACTACGAGCAGTACTTC. The chain uses TRBV29-1 and TRBJ2-7; TRBD1 aligns across 7 bases. The CDR3 has 13 amino acids. With 7 bases clipped from V and 3 bases from J, the junction kept 9 bases outside the gene matches. In germline, CDR1 is SQVTM, CDR2 ANQGSEA.

This clonotype is labeled as medium-sized. The V call is TRBV6-4, the J call TRBJ1-5; 8 nucleotides match TRBD1. V shed 3 bases, J shed 2 bases, and the junction held 3 bases outside the gene matches. Germline CDR1 is MRHNA and CDR2 is SNTAGT. This CDR3 contains 15 residues. DNA for the CDR3: TGTGCCAGCAGTGAAAAGGACAGGGGCAATCAGCCCCAGCATTTT. Protein sequence: CASSEKDRGNQPQHF.

The genes are TRBV28 and TRBJ1-1; D might be TRBD1 (5 bases). V was clipped by 6 bases and J by 8 bases, with 19 bases between them. The CDR3 extends over 14 amino acids. Germline CDR1 and CDR2: MDHEN and SYDVKM. The CDR3 region is CASSKRQQRGEAFF. In nucleotides, the CDR3 is TGTGCCAGCAGCAAGAGACAGCAACGTGGGGAAGCTTTCTTT.

This clonotype was observed a single time. The chain joins TRBV18 to TRBJ2-3, with unresolved D. V gave up 2 bases and J gave up 2 bases, with 11 bases separating them. The CDR3 is 15 residues long. Germline assignment: CDR1 KGHSH and CDR2 LQKENI. The CDR3 DNA sequence: TGTGCCAGCTCACCAAGAGCCTCTTACACAGATACGCAGTATTTT. It yields the protein CASSPRASYTDTQYF.

J is TRBJ1-2 and V is TRBV6-2 or TRBV6-3, with no clear D. The CDR3 length is 13 residues. Germline CDR1 MNHEY, CDR2 SVGEGT. V was trimmed by 2 bases and J by 13 bases, leaving 17 bases between them. The CDR3 protein is CASSYRSTRLGTF. The CDR3 nucleotides read TGTGCCAGCAGTTACCGCTCGACCCGACTTGGCACCTTC.

This chain uses TRBV28 with TRBJ1-6; D unresolved. The V gene lost 8 bases and the J gene lost 8 bases, with 16 bases spanning the gap. The CDR3 length is 14 residues. Germline V gives CDR1 MDHEN, CDR2 SYDVKM. CDR3 amino acids: CASGSTGWHSPLHF. The DNA for the CDR3 is TGTGCCAGCGGATCGACTGGGTGGCATTCACCCCTCCACTTT.

The rearrangement links TRBV20-1 to TRBJ2-1, with unresolved D. The CDR3 is 13 residues long. CDR1 is DFQATT and CDR2 is SNEGSKA in the germline V gene (reference sequence). Trimming removed 0 bases from V and 7 bases from J, with 10 bases in between. CDR3 sequence: CSARDRPNNEQFF. CDR3 in DNA: TGCAGTGCTAGAGACAGACCCAATAATGAGCAGTTCTTC.

The genes are TRBV5-1 and TRBJ2-7; 9 nucleotides align to TRBD1. The CDR3 length is 13 residues. CDR1 and CDR2 from the germline V gene are SGHRS and YFSETQ. Unmatched junction bases numbered 4, after V lost 4 bases and J lost 5 bases. The CDR3 DNA follows: TGCGCCAGCAGCGCGGGGACAGGGAACGAGCAGTACTTC. Translating gives CASSAGTGNEQYF.

The chain combines TRBV7-6 with TRBJ2-3; D gene unclear. Germline CDR1 and CDR2: SGHVS and FNYEAQ. This CDR3 spans 15 amino acids. V lost 2 bases and J lost 0, with 9 bases in between. The CDR3 here is CASSLRSASTDTQYF. DNA of the CDR3: TGTGCCAGCAGCTTACGGTCCGCTAGCACAGATACGCAGTATTTT.

The J gene is TRBJ1-1, the V gene TRBV6-4; weak D call: TRBD1 (5 bases). V lost 4 bases and J lost 11, with 20 bases in between. Germline loops: CDR1 MRHNA, CDR2 SNTAGT. CDR3 length: 14 residues. The CDR3 DNA is TGTGCCAGCAGTGTGAAGTCCAGGGTAGATGGGGCTTTCTTT. It yields the protein CASSVKSRVDGAFF.

The chain uses TRBV5-3 and TRBJ1-1; D is unclear. Being an ORF, TRBV5-3 has a function that is uncertain. With 8 bases removed from V and 1 base from J, the gap between germline ends came to 9 bases. There are 12 residues in the CDR3. The CDR3 here is CARTLRNTEAFF. In DNA, the CDR3 is TGTGCCAGGACTCTCAGGAACACTGAAGCTTTCTTT.

The chain combines TRBV7-2 with TRBJ2-5; D unclear. The CDR3 has 12 amino acids. Germline V gene lookup returns CDR1 SGHTA and CDR2 FQGNSA. V was clipped by 1 base and J by 4 bases, with 4 bases between them. The CDR3 DNA reads TGTGCCAGCAGCTTAGGTCCAGAGACCCAGTACTTC. Translation gives CASSLGPETQYF. The whole variable domain, remainder taken from reference TRBV7-2 and TRBJ2-5, is GAGVSQSPSNKVTEKGKDVELRCDPISGHTALYWYRQSLGQGLEFLIYFQGNSAPDKSGLPSDRFSAERTGGSVSTLTIQRTQQEDSAVYLCASSLGPETQYFGPGTRLLVL.

The chain couples TRBV14 to TRBJ2-7; D call uncertain. The germline gives CDR1 SGHDN, CDR2 FVKESK. V dropped 0 bases and J dropped 0 bases, with 9 bases sitting between them. There are 15 residues in the CDR3. The CDR3 DNA reads TGTGCCAGCAGCCAAGATCACGGTCCCTCCTACGAGCAGTACTTC. Translated: CASSQDHGPSYEQYF.

The V gene is TRBV28, the J gene TRBJ2-7; D perhaps matches TRBD1 (6 bases). CDR1 is MDHEN, CDR2 SYDVKM, per germline. Trimming removed 3 bases at V and 1 base at J, with 13 bases between. The CDR3 spans 15 residues. CDR3 bases: TGTGCCAGCAGTTTCGACAGGTTTACGTCCTACGAGCAGTACTTC. Translated: CASSFDRFTSYEQYF.

The chain is built from TRBV12-3 or TRBV12-4 and TRBJ2-5; D tentatively reads TRBD1 or TRBD2 (5 bases each). The CDR3 is made up of 14 amino acids. Trimming removed 1 base at V and 5 bases at J, with 11 bases between. CDR3 DNA: TGTGCCAGCAGTTTAGTGAGAGGGGTGGAGACCCAGTACTTC. It encodes CASSLVRGVETQYF.